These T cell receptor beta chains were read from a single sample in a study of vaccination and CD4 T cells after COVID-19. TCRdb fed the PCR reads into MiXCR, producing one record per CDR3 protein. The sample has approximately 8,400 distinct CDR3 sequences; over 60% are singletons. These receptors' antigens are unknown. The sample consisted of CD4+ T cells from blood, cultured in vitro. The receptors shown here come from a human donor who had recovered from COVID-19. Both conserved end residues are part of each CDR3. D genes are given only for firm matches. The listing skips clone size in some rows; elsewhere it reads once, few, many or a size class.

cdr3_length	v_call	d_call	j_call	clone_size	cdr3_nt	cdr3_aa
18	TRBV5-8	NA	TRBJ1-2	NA	TGTGCCAGCAGCTTGGAGGGCCAAGGCAGCCACCTCTTCTATGGCTACACCTTC	CASSLEGQGSHLFYGYTF
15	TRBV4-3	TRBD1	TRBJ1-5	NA	TGCGCCAGCAGCCGGGGGAGGGACAGGGGACAGCCCCAGCATTTT	CASSRGRDRGQPQHF
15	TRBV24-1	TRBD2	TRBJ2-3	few	TGTGCCACCAGTGATCAGCGGGAGACAACAGATACGCAGTATTTT	CATSDQRETTDTQYF
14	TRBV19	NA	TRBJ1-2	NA	TGTGCCAGTCGGGGGACGGCAGATAACTATGGCTACACCTTC	CASRGTADNYGYTF
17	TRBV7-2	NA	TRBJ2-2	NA	TGTGCCAGCAGCTTACACCAATTTGCGGTCGACACCGGGGAGCTGTTTTTT	CASSLHQFAVDTGELFF
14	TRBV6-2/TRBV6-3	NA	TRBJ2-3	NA	TGTGCCAGCAGCCTTTTCACTAGCACAGATACGCAGTATTTT	CASSLFTSTDTQYF
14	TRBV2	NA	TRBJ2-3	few	TGTGCCGACTCAGGGCGGGGATGGACAGATACGCAGTATTTT	CADSGRGWTDTQYF
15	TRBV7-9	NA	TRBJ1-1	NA	TGTGCCAGCAGCATATTGAAAGGGGGGAACACTGAAGCTTTCTTT	CASSILKGGNTEAFF
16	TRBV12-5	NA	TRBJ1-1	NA	TGTGCTAGTGGTTTGGTAGTAATGGGGGGCGCGACTGAAGCTTTCTTT	CASGLVVMGGATEAFF
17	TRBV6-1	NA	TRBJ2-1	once	TGTGCCAGCAGTCAGAACACAGGGAGAGAGTCCTACAATGAGCAGTTCTTC	CASSQNTGRESYNEQFF
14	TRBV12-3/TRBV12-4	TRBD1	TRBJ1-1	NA	TGTGCCAGCAGTTTTAAACAGGGGGACACTGAAGCTTTCTTT	CASSFKQGDTEAFF
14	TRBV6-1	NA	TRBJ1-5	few	TGTGCCAGCAGTGATGGAAGGAGCAATCAGCCCCAGCATTTT	CASSDGRSNQPQHF
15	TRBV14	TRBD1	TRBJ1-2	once	TGTGCCAGCAGCCAGCCGGACAGGGGCCACTTTGGCTACACCTTC	CASSQPDRGHFGYTF
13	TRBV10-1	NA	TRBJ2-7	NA	TGCGCCAGCAGTGAGACAGGGCGGCTCGAGCAGTACTTC	CASSETGRLEQYF
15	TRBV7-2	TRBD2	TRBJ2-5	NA	TGTGCCAGCAGCCCTAGCGGGGGGGCCGGAAAGACCCAGTACTTC	CASSPSGGAGKTQYF
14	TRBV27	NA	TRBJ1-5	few	TGTGCCAGCAGAGGGTTGGATAGCAATCAGCCCCAGCATTTT	CASRGLDSNQPQHF
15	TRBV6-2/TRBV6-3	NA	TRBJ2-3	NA	TGTGCCAGCACCATAATAGCGGCTAGCACAGATACGCAGTATTTT	CASTIIAASTDTQYF
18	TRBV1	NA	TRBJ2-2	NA	TGCACCCCCGAGGGCAGTACTAGTGTGACCTTGAACACCGGGGAGCTGTTTTTT	CTPEGSTSVTLNTGELFF